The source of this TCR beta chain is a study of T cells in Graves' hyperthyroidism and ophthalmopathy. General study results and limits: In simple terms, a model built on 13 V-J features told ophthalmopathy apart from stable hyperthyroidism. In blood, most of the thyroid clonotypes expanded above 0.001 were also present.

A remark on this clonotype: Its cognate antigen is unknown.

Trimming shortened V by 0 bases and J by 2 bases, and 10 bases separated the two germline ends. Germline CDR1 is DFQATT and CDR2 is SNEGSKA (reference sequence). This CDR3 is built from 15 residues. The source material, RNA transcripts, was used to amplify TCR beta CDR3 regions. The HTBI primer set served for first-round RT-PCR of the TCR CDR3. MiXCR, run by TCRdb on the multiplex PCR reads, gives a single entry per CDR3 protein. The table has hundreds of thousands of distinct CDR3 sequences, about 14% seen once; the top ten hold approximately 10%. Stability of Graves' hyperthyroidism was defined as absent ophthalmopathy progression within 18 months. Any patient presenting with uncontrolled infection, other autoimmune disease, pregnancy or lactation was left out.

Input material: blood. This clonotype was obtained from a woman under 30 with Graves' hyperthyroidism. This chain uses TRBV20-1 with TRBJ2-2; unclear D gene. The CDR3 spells CSARDLRTNTGELFF. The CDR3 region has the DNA TGCAGTGCTAGAGATCTTCGGACCAACACCGGGGAGCTGTTTTTT.